These T cell receptor beta chains were read from a single sample in a study of B cell selection in AIRE deficiency. Repertoires were generated with immunoSEQ multiplex PCR, while TCRdb's copy carries only in-frame clones and drops some. The data contain over 20,000 clones, over 80% of them singletons. The sequencing sample was made of CD4+CD25+ Tregs sorted from PBMCs. The source is a human donor in good health. CDR3s leave out the opening cysteine and the closing phenylalanine or tryptophan.

>TRBV21-1
ASSDRDPVGPDTQY
>TRBV19
ASIGDGQPNYGYT
>TRBV5-6
ASSFGLAVQETQY
>TRBV6-6
ASSYSRDTGELF
>TRBV7-3
ASSSPAGGSTDTQY
>TRBV5-1
ASSPGYGYT
>TRBV11-3
ASSKTPPGVNTEAF
>TRBV4-1
ASSQDPGFYDSPLH
>TRBV5-4
ASSAGTDGYT
>TRBV12-1
ASTYNKTGGANQPQH
>TRBV15
ATSRGTMNTEAF
>TRBV7-9
ASSPSGSKQF
>TRBV7-9
ASSLVETQY
>TRBV5-1
ASSLSPGGTYEQY
>TRBV6-5
ASSRGQGNQPQH
>TRBV20-1
SLGPAGYT
>TRBV6-6
ASSYLRRHGYGYT
>TRBV23-1
ASSPSFWSEKLF
>TRBV6-1
ASSTGSKRAGELF
>TRBV5-8
ASSLSGSGPYNEQF
>TRBV6-6
ASSYSGGREAF
>TRBV6-1
ASSDLGRDSSPLH
>TRBV7-9
ASSHPGREQY
>TRBV2
ASSEGGRPNEKLF
>TRBV7-9
ASSPTGTLGNQPQH
>TRBV10-3
AISEQPGMNTEAF
>TRBV5-1
ASSLGPSGGTETQY
>TRBV27
ASRRQGAIGYT
>TRBV2
ASSGGTDTQY
>TRBV7-9
ASSLYMDRAYEQY
>TRBV7-9
ASSPRTGGVNTEAF
>TRBV6-1
ASSERFSTYGYT
>TRBV19
ASNSGGAGEETQY
>TRBV11-2
ASSWDRSHNEQF